Listed here are 15 T cell receptor beta chains from one sample, sequenced in a study of blood T cell repertoires in COVID-19 (dated by TCRdb to 2018 to 2020). Library generation was performed with the immunoSEQ multiplex PCR assay. TCRdb provides this immuneACCESS table in a form limited to in-frame rearrangements. Some clones are lacking; in checked studies, under half of them reflect an unresolved V gene, and why the rest are absent is not known. The sample data list about 360,000 clones, and around 87% of these were observed just once. The ten largest clones capture about 3% of the sample. The sequencing sample was made of peripheral blood. These receptor sequences come from a human donor in a cohort sampled during active COVID-19.

J is TRBJ2-1 and V is TRBV6-5, with 15 nucleotides matching TRBD2. Unmatched junction bases numbered 5, after V lost 5 bases and J lost 12 bases. The CDR3 has 14 amino acids. The germline V gene encodes CDR1 MNHEY and CDR2 SVGAGI. The CDR3 DNA reads TGTGCCAGCAGTCGCGGACTAGCGGGAGGGGGGCAGTTCTTC. Protein: CASSRGLAGGGQFF.

V gene TRBV27 combines with J gene TRBJ2-1; D is possibly TRBD1 (5 bases). CDR1 and CDR2 (germline): MNHEY, SMNVEV (reference sequence). This CDR3 has 14 amino acids. CDR3 coding DNA: TGTGTCCAGCACAGACAGTCCAAATACAATGAGCAGTTCTTC. As protein: CVQHRQSKYNEQFF.

This chain connects TRBV19 to TRBJ2-7, with D perhaps matching TRBD2 (7 bases). This CDR3 is built from 15 residues. The germline V and J ends were trimmed by 5 bases and 2 bases, with 16 bases remaining between them. Germline V lookup: CDR1 LNHDA, CDR2 SQIVND (reference sequence). The chain's CDR3 is CASSPRGGAPYEQYF. CDR3 DNA sequence: TGTGCCAGTAGTCCCCGCGGGGGCGCACCCTACGAGCAGTACTTC.

The chain links TRBV7-4 to TRBJ2-4; perhaps TRBD1 as D (6 bases). This CDR3 has 17 residues. Germline loops: CDR1 SGHVT, CDR2 SQSDAQ. V was cut by 1 base and J by 1 base, with 14 bases left in between. The CDR3 is CASSLVSGAGAKNIQYF. Here the CDR3 DNA reads TGTGCCAGCAGCTTAGTCTCAGGGGCTGGGGCCAAAAACATTCAGTACTTC.

The chain uses TRBV7-9 and TRBJ2-3; D perhaps matches TRBD2 (5 bases). Between the trimmed V and J ends, which lost 3 bases and 2 bases, there was a span of 18 bases. CDR3 length: 17 residues. Germline V gene sequence: CDR1 SEHNR, CDR2 FQNEAQ (reference sequence). DNA of the CDR3: TGTGCCAGCAGCTTGCCCCCCCAGCGGAGATACACAGATACGCAGTATTTT. This translates into CASSLPPQRRYTDTQYF.

This clone showed up just once. The chain joins TRBV2 to TRBJ1-5; D perhaps matches TRBD1 (5 bases). The CDR3 length is 16 residues. V lost 7 bases to trimming and J lost 3 bases, with 19 bases between them. Per germline, CDR1 SNHLY and CDR2 FYNNEI. CDR3 in DNA: TGTGCCAGCACCCAAGGGGTACTCTTTTCCAATCAGCCCCAGCATTTT. Its translation is CASTQGVLFSNQPQHF.

The genes are TRBV19 and TRBJ2-2; maybe TRBD2 (5 bases). The germline V gene has CDR1 LNHDA and CDR2 SQIVND (reference sequence). Trimming took off 0 bases at V and 6 bases at J, with 14 bases between the two ends. This CDR3 spans 16 amino acids. The CDR3 region is CASSIDRELTAGELFF. The CDR3 DNA is TGTGCCAGTAGTATAGATCGGGAACTAACGGCCGGGGAGCTGTTTTTT. Complete variable domain (other parts from reference TRBV19 and TRBJ2-2): DGGITQSPKYLFRKEGQNVTLSCEQNLNHDAMYWYRQDPGQGLRLIYYSQIVNDFQKGDIAEGYSVSREKKESFPLTVTSAQKNPTAFYLCASSIDRELTAGELFFGEGSRLTVL.

The chain carries TRBV7-9 and TRBJ2-1; TRBD1 matches at 7 bases. V lost 6 bases and J lost 4; bases outside the gene matches: 12. The germline CDR1 and CDR2 sequences are SEHNR and FQNEAQ (reference sequence). This CDR3 spans 16 amino acids. DNA of the CDR3: TGTGCCAGCAGTCTAATGTCAGGGGGTGCTTACAATGAGCAGTTCTTC. Protein: CASSLMSGGAYNEQFF.

The V and J genes are TRBV9 and TRBJ2-3; 9 bases line up with TRBD2. Germline CDR1 reads SGDLS; CDR2 reads YYNGEE. The CDR3 is made up of 16 amino acids. With V trimmed by 4 bases and J by 3 bases, 9 bases remained unmatched. Here the CDR3 reads CASSPAGSGGTDTQYF. The CDR3 DNA follows: TGTGCCAGCAGCCCCGCGGGTAGCGGGGGAACAGATACGCAGTATTTT.

CDR3 loop: CASKSWGTTREQYF. For the CDR3, the DNA is TGTGCCAGCAAGAGTTGGGGGACTACTAGGGAGCAGTACTTC. The V call is TRBV28, the J call TRBJ2-7, with 7 bases fitting TRBD2. Trimming removed 7 bases from V and 7 bases from J; junction bases left unmatched: 13. This CDR3 contains 14 residues. Germline CDR1 is MDHEN and CDR2 is SYDVKM.

V is TRBV3-1 (or the pseudogene TRBV3-2) and J is TRBJ2-3; 10 nucleotides match TRBD2. Germline CDR1 reads LGHDT; CDR2 reads YNNKEL (reference sequence). CDR3 length equals 16 residues. J lost 2 bases, V lost 4 bases, and 6 bases had no gene match. CDR3 sequence reads: CASSPISGGVTDTQYF. The CDR3 coding sequence is TGTGCCAGCAGCCCCATAAGCGGGGGGGTCACAGATACGCAGTATTTT.

The chain combines TRBV10-2 with TRBJ2-6, with TRBD1 matching 7 bases. The CDR3 is made up of 15 amino acids. Germline trimming cut 6 bases from V and 2 bases from J; bases unmatched to any gene: 4. CDR1 and CDR2 (germline): WSHSY, SAAADI. CDR3 sequence: CASRGTATGANVLTF. The CDR3 bases are TGCGCCAGCAGGGGGACAGCCACTGGGGCCAACGTCCTGACTTTC.

This chain links TRBV9 with TRBJ2-7; TRBD2 aligns across 8 bases. The CDR3 has 16 amino acids. V was pared by 0 bases and J by 2 bases, with 7 bases of the junction left unmatched. Germline V lookup: CDR1 SGDLS, CDR2 YYNGEE. CDR3 nucleotides: TGTGCCAGCAGCGTAGCTACGACTAGCGCGACCTACGAGCAGTACTTC. Protein: CASSVATTSATYEQYF.

This sequence joins TRBV4-1 and TRBJ1-5; TRBD1 is a possible D gene (5 bases). Germline-derived CDR1 and CDR2 are MGHRA and YSYEKL. Trimming stripped 0 bases from V and 4 bases from J, with 10 bases between. The CDR3 has 15 residues. CDR3 in amino acids: CASSQEGRANQPQHF. The CDR3 DNA is TGCGCCAGCAGCCAAGAGGGCAGGGCTAATCAGCCCCAGCATTTT.

The chain joins TRBV29-1 to TRBJ2-3; the match to TRBD1 covers 8 bases. This CDR3 spans 14 amino acids. V shed 6 bases and J 6 bases; nucleotides not matched to a gene: 11. Germline V gene lookup returns CDR1 SQVTM and CDR2 ANQGSEA. The DNA of the CDR3 is TGCAGCGTCGCTGGACAGGGAGTGTGGGATACGCAGTATTTT. The encoded protein is CSVAGQGVWDTQYF.